Listed here are 22 T cell receptor beta chains from one sample, sequenced in a study of T cells in Graves' hyperthyroidism and ophthalmopathy (dated by TCRdb to the late 2010s). The library was generated by multiplex PCR. TCRdb records Illumina HiSeq 2000 as the sequencer. Amplification of TCR beta CDR3 regions was carried out from RNA transcripts. A first-round RT-PCR of the TCR CDR3 used the HTBI primer set with the Qiagen OneStep RT-PCR kit. TCRdb itself trimmed the public reads at Q25 with fastp, ran MiXCR and retained productive beta chains. All rows with the same CDR3 protein become a single entry with the most common DNA and genes. This sample holds about 420,000 distinct CDR3 sequences; approximately 15% were observed only once. The top ten clonotypes cover 5% to 6% of the sample. The sample consisted of blood. The receptors come from a woman aged 18-29 years with Graves' hyperthyroidism.

The rearrangement joins TRBV18 to TRBJ2-2; no definite D call. Deletions cut 2 bases from V and 5 bases from J, with 12 bases between. CDR1 KGHSH and CDR2 LQKENI come from the germline V gene. This CDR3 is 15 amino acids long. CDR3 sequence: CASSPGTEKTGELFF. DNA of the CDR3: TGTGCCAGCTCACCAGGAACAGAAAAAACCGGGGAGCTGTTTTTT.

The chain couples TRBV20-1 to TRBJ2-1, with D perhaps TRBD1 (5 bases). Germline CDR1 and CDR2: DFQATT and SNEGSKA (reference sequence). Trimming left V 3 bases short and J 6 bases short, with 12 bases between. This CDR3 has 13 residues. Written as DNA, the CDR3 is TGCAGTGCTAGTTACCCAGGGCGCAATGAGCAGTTCTTC. Residues: CSASYPGRNEQFF.

This chain links TRBV6-6 with TRBJ2-3; no definite D call. Trimming shortened V by 0 bases and J by 2 bases, and 12 bases separated the two germline ends. Germline V gene sequence: CDR1 MNHNY, CDR2 SVGAGI (reference sequence). The CDR3 runs 16 residues. The CDR3 DNA follows: TGTGCCAGCAGTTACTCGGTGGCGGACCTCACAGATACGCAGTATTTT. Residues: CASSYSVADLTDTQYF.

The sample holds many counts of this clonotype. The chain couples TRBV2 to TRBJ1-5; D unresolved. Germline V gene data show CDR1 as SNHLY and CDR2 as FYNNEI. The CDR3 is 12 residues long. Trimming cost V 6 bases and J 4 bases, with 7 bases left between them. CDR3 in DNA: TGTGCCAGCAGGGCCTCGAATCAGCCCCAGCATTTT. It encodes CASRASNQPQHF.

This clonotype showed up many times. The chain couples TRBV7-2 to TRBJ2-2; 7 nucleotides align to TRBD2. This CDR3 contains 15 residues. Trimming removed 5 bases from V and 7 bases from J; junction bases left unmatched: 10. CDR1 is SGHTA, CDR2 FQGNSA, per germline. The CDR3 DNA reads as TGTGCCAGCAGCGTGGCGCTAGCGGCATACGGGGAGCTGTTTTTT. Its protein product is CASSVALAAYGELFF. The whole variable domain, remainder taken from reference TRBV7-2 and TRBJ2-2, is GAGVSQSPSNKVTEKGKDVELRCDPISGHTALYWYRQSLGQGLEFLIYFQGNSAPDKSGLPSDRFSAERTGGSVSTLTIQRTQQEDSAVYLCASSVALAAYGELFFGEGSRLTVL.

This clonotype came up many times. The CDR3 spells CASSLDSNEQFF. CDR3 nucleotides: TGTGCCAGCAGCTTAGACTCCAATGAGCAGTTCTTC. This chain connects TRBV7-9 to TRBJ2-1; D gene ambiguous. Germline V gives CDR1 SEHNR, CDR2 FQNEAQ (reference sequence). The CDR3 covers 12 residues. V was trimmed by 1 base and J by 6 bases, leaving 4 bases between them.

This clonotype was detected only a few times. The chain is built from TRBV2 and TRBJ1-1; D is possibly TRBD1 (5 bases). V shed 4 bases and J shed 6 bases, with 12 bases lying between them. The CDR3 is made up of 13 amino acids. Germline V lookup: CDR1 SNHLY, CDR2 FYNNEI. In DNA form, the CDR3 reads TGTGCCAGCAGTGTAGCCAGGGACGCTGAAGCTTTCTTT. This encodes CASSVARDAEAFF.

This clonotype was observed at least ten times. The chain couples TRBV13 to TRBJ2-1, with 12 bases aligning to TRBD1. CDR3 length: 14 residues. In germline, CDR1 is PRHDT, CDR2 FYEKMQ (reference sequence). The ends lost 5 bases at V and 8 bases at J; junction bases unmatched: 4. CDR3 sequence reads: CASSEGQGAYEQFF. CDR3 bases: TGTGCCAGCAGCGAGGGACAGGGGGCGTATGAGCAGTTCTTC.

This clonotype was counted a single time. This rearrangement joins TRBV30 to TRBJ1-5; 9 positions match TRBD1. CDR1 is GTSNPN, CDR2 SVGIG, per germline (reference sequence). Germline trimming cut 5 bases from V and 4 bases from J; bases unmatched to any gene: 9. The CDR3 is 15 residues long. The CDR3 loop is CAWAIGQGSNQPQHF. The DNA for the CDR3 is TGTGCCTGGGCGATAGGACAGGGGTCAAATCAGCCCCAGCATTTT.

This clonotype was detected many times. This sequence joins TRBV29-1 and TRBJ1-3; D is ambiguous. Between the trimmed V and J ends, which lost 5 bases and 0 bases, there was a span of 11 bases. Germline CDR1 is SQVTM and CDR2 is ANQGSEA. The CDR3 runs 14 residues. The DNA of the CDR3 is TGCAGCGTTAAGCCTGTGGACTCTGGAAACACCATATATTTT. This sequence encodes CSVKPVDSGNTIYF.

In this sample, this clonotype turned up many times. The chain has TRBV18 and TRBJ1-1; D is unclear. Germline V gene sequence: CDR1 KGHSH, CDR2 LQKENI. Between the trimmed V and J ends, which lost 1 base and 0 bases, there was a span of 12 bases. The CDR3 totals 16 residues. The CDR3 DNA follows: TGTGCCAGCTCACCACTTGCTCTAGCGTTGAACACTGAAGCTTTCTTT. This translates into CASSPLALALNTEAFF.

This clonotype occurred a few times. V usage is TRBV29-1 and J usage is TRBJ1-2; 7 positions agree with TRBD1. V shed 2 bases, J shed 7 bases, and the junction held 13 bases outside the gene matches. Germline V lookup: CDR1 SQVTM, CDR2 ANQGSEA. CDR3 length: 15 residues. DNA of the CDR3: TGCAGCGTTGAAATTAAGGCAGGGGGAATGGGTGGCTACACCTTC. Translating it yields CSVEIKAGGMGGYTF.

This clonotype was counted ten times or more. This sequence joins TRBV30 and TRBJ1-1; D uncertain. Trimming removed 2 bases from V and 3 bases from J, with 13 bases in between. The V gene's germline CDR1 is GTSNPN and CDR2 SVGIG (reference sequence). This CDR3 is built from 14 residues. CDR3 residues: CAWSLGYQHTEAFF. The CDR3, as DNA: TGTGCCTGGAGTCTCGGGTATCAGCACACTGAAGCTTTCTTT.

Many counts were recorded for this clonotype. This rearrangement joins TRBV4-1 to TRBJ2-1, with D possibly matching TRBD2 (6 bases). CDR3 length: 13 amino acids. V was pared by 3 bases and J by 10 bases, with 13 bases between. CDR1 is MGHRA and CDR2 is YSYEKL in the germline V gene. The CDR3 sequence: CASSQWDWEEQFF. Written as DNA, the CDR3 is TGCGCCAGCAGCCAGTGGGACTGGGAGGAGCAGTTCTTC.

Only a few counts were recorded for this clonotype. The chain is built from TRBV6-1 and TRBJ2-1, with 10 bases aligning to TRBD1. From germline, CDR1 is MNHNS and CDR2 SASEGT. J gave up 6 bases and V 6 bases, and 8 bases lay outside the gene matches. This CDR3 is 15 amino acids long. The CDR3 reads CASSVRQGAINEQFF. The CDR3 bases are TGTGCCAGCAGCGTTAGACAGGGGGCGATCAATGAGCAGTTCTTC.

In this sample, this clonotype turned up a few times. The V gene is TRBV5-1, the J gene TRBJ2-7; D remains unclear. The V gene's germline CDR1 is SGHRS and CDR2 YFSETQ. The CDR3 totals 13 residues. Trimming took 0 bases from V and 4 from J, leaving 8 bases between them. CDR3: CASSLDVEYEQYF. The CDR3 DNA sequence: TGCGCCAGCAGCTTGGACGTTGAGTACGAGCAGTACTTC.

This clonotype was recorded many times. The rearrangement links TRBV7-2 to TRBJ1-2; D gene unclear. The CDR3 covers 14 residues. V dropped 5 bases and J dropped 2 bases, with 12 bases sitting between them. The germline V gene has CDR1 SGHTA and CDR2 FQGNSA. The CDR3 region is CASSELRGNYGYTF. CDR3 coding DNA: TGTGCCAGCAGCGAGTTACGGGGAAACTATGGCTACACCTTC.

This clonotype was counted at least ten times. The genes are TRBV6-2 or TRBV6-3 and TRBJ2-1; D is possibly TRBD2 (5 bases). The V gene lost 3 bases and the J gene lost 8 bases, with 14 bases spanning the gap. The CDR3 is 14 amino acids. The V gene's germline CDR1 is MNHEY and CDR2 SVGEGT. This CDR3 reads CASSYGLAIDEQFF. The CDR3 DNA follows: TGTGCCAGCAGTTATGGCCTAGCAATCGATGAGCAGTTCTTC.

This clonotype has at least ten counts. The V and J genes are TRBV4-2 and TRBJ2-3; D is perhaps TRBD1 (5 bases). The CDR3 consists of 15 residues. The V end was cut by 2 bases, the J end by 0 bases, with 9 bases between. The V gene's germline CDR1 is LGHNA and CDR2 YNFKEQ. CDR3 DNA: TGTGCCAGCAGCCAAACGACAGTTAGCACAGATACGCAGTATTTT. As protein: CASSQTTVSTDTQYF.

V gene TRBV5-4 combines with J gene TRBJ1-3, with D possibly TRBD1 on 5 matching bases. Germline V lookup: CDR1 SGHNT, CDR2 YYREEE (reference sequence). Between the trimmed V and J ends, which lost 1 base and 0 bases, there was a span of 17 bases. The CDR3 runs 18 residues. This CDR3 is CASSLINIGGVSGNTIYF. The CDR3 DNA reads TGTGCCAGCAGCTTGATAAACATTGGGGGAGTCTCTGGAAACACCATATATTTT.

This clonotype was counted ten times or more. V is TRBV6-1 and J is TRBJ2-1, with a weak D call TRBD2 (6 bases). The CDR3 is made up of 14 amino acids. Germline CDR1 reads MNHNS; CDR2 reads SASEGT. Trimming left V 7 bases short and J 3 bases short, with 13 bases between. This CDR3 reads CASKTSTGYNEQFF. As DNA, the CDR3 is TGTGCCAGCAAGACTAGTACGGGCTACAATGAGCAGTTCTTC.

The chain uses TRBV6-1 and TRBJ2-1, with a tentative D call TRBD2 (5 bases). Germline values: CDR1 MNHNS, CDR2 SASEGT. V was cut by 2 bases and J by 1 base, with 12 bases left in between. This CDR3 region has 16 residues. CDR3 protein: CASSELASGSYNEQFF. The CDR3 DNA is TGTGCCAGCAGTGAACTAGCATCCGGATCCTACAATGAGCAGTTCTTC.